This TCR beta chain derives from a study of shared clonotypes between healthy human individuals (dated by TCRdb to 2018 to 2021). Regarding the research as a whole: Three men and two women, aged 18 to 49 years, made up the cohort. For each donor, CD4 naive and CD4 memory were each given three plates, CD8 naive was given two plates, and CD8 memory was given one plate. To estimate repertoire size and how much clonotype sharing occurs between individuals, the study deeply sequenced the blood TCR repertoires of five healthy adults. Libraries were prepared and TCR repertoires were sequenced by different laboratories using diverse techniques, in order to increase sequencing depth and limit assay-specific biases. Per donor, leukapheresis produced somewhere between about 0.8 and 9 billion PBMCs.

The donors were healthy, HIV-negative adults who had no recently reported acute infections or vaccinations. Every donor was a Caucasian adult residing in Nashville, Tennessee, USA. Magnetic negative selection was used to enrich CD4+ T cells, after which naive cells were positively selected on CD45RA and the negative fraction became the memory subset. Blood was obtained by leukapheresis, after which PBMCs were separated by Ficoll-Histopaque density gradient centrifugation and cryopreserved in liquid nitrogen vapor phase. Analytical flow cytometry was used to check the purity and quantity of each magnetically sorted T cell population. From each sorted fraction, genomic DNA was isolated and quantified by UV absorbance on a Nanodrop 2000c. About this clone itself: Its antigen target is currently unknown. No much larger clonotype is one base removed from it; base qualities were not supplied.

Relative to germline, V is 6 bases shorter and J is 3 bases shorter, with 13 bases between their ends. The germline V gene provides CDR1 SGHRS and CDR2 YFSETQ. Taken from cysteine to phenylalanine, the CDR3 has 14 residues. Only the CDR3 portion is preserved as DNA: 42 bases, with reading frame beginning at the first base. On the study overall, not on this receptor specifically: Based on pairwise subsampling, the degree of clonotype sharing among donors was expected to be affected by sequencing depth. Sampling was limited to blood, and TCR repertoires in tissue likely differ from TCR repertoires in blood. Higher generation probabilities were observed for clonotypes shared by all four sorted-subset donors than for non-shared clonotypes. Even with the large sequencing depth, rarefaction of the sorted-subset datasets indicated that sequencing was incomplete. Across a few donors, roughly 5.1% of naive CD4, 3.5% of naive CD8, 2.3% of memory CD4, and about 0.44% of memory CD8 clonotypes were shared. Estimated clonotype richness was generally larger for naive than for memory subsets. The small number of donors limited the genetic and exposure-history diversity represented.

TCR CDR3 regions were amplified from genomic DNA by multiplex PCR using the deep immunoSEQ assay. Genomic DNA extracted from each cell subset was distributed evenly over all wells of several immunoSEQ 96-well plates, and each plate served as one replicate. For sorted subsets, each replicate PCR was loaded with 200 to 250 ng genomic DNA, equivalent to roughly 30,000 T cell genomes. Purified libraries were quantified with a Qubit 3.0 fluorometer, sized on a Bioanalyzer 2100, and re-quantified with the KAPA Library Quantification kit. A separate single-read 150-cycle Illumina NextSeq 550 flow cell was used to sequence each immunoSEQ 96-well plate. Turning to the authors' computational methods: The immunoSEQ output contained only junctional sequences without quality scores, so filtering could not match that applied to full-length reads. To assign V/J genes and CDR3, sequences were annotated against IMGT germline references using PyIR, a Python wrapper for IgBLAST v1.9. Reads were removed for weak V/J assignments (E-value above 1e-6), missing CDR3, stop codons, out-of-frame junctions, or ambiguous translated residues. A V3J clonotype was defined by an identical inferred V gene, J gene, and CDR3 amino acid sequence. To compute the percentage overlap between repertoires, the number of shared unique clonotypes was divided by the size of the smaller repertoire. Richness of each repertoire was evaluated using RTK rarefaction, the Chao1 estimator, and Recon v2.1 estimates of unobserved clonotypes. OLGA was used to compute generation probabilities for all TCRbeta clonotypes that the gDNA method yielded from a handful of donors. Held by TCRdb, this immuneACCESS table contains in-frame sequences only and omits some clones. Under half of the omission traces to an unresolved V gene where checked; the cause of the rest is unknown. V, J and clone size derive from that table, while D and trimming were established from the DNA sequence. The sample includes about 1 million clones, with approximately 76% observed a single time. Of the sample, around 1.5% falls within the top ten clones.

This chain is built from TRBV5-1 and TRBJ2-1; the D gene assignment is ambiguous. This clonotype was sampled from a man younger than 35 in good health. The sample taken for sequencing was memory CD4+ T cells sorted from blood. According to the study, the label for this sample's cell subset or site signals: CD45RA-negative fraction. The bases read TGCGCCAGCACCCAGAATATAGACTACAATGAGCAGTTCTTC. Its protein reads: CASTQNIDYNEQFF.